One sample yielded the 18 T cell receptor beta chains listed below, sequenced in a study of CD8 T cells in Susac syndrome. Reverse transcription of 0.5 to 1 ug RNA used random hexamers. TCRdb redid the calling of the immunoSEQ multiplex PCR reads with MiXCR, one entry per CDR3 protein. The table records roughly 150,000 distinct CDR3 sequences, approximately 94% of them present only once. The sequencing input was CD8+ T cells from PBMCs. All receptors come from a human donor with multiple sclerosis.

This clonotype came up once. CDR3 DNA: TGTGCCAGCAGCCCACTAGGTGAGCAGGGGGCTGGTAATGAGCAGTTCTTC. The encoded protein is CASSPLGEQGAGNEQFF. The chain couples TRBV9 to TRBJ2-1; TRBD1 matches at 8 bases. Trimming removed 4 bases from V and 7 bases from J; junction bases left unmatched: 16. The CDR3 runs to 17 residues. Germline V gene sequence: CDR1 SGDLS, CDR2 YYNGEE.

The chain employs TRBV20-1 and TRBJ1-1; 9 nucleotides line up with TRBD1. This CDR3 is 15 amino acids long. After removal of 0 bases from V and 5 bases from J, the junction contained 7 bases not matched to a gene. Germline V gene sequence: CDR1 DFQATT, CDR2 SNEGSKA (reference sequence). The chain's CDR3 is CSAREPGQGGTEAFF. For the CDR3, the DNA is TGCAGTGCTAGAGAACCGGGACAGGGAGGAACTGAAGCTTTCTTT.

The chain has TRBV7-9 and TRBJ1-5, with D hard to call. Germline assignment: CDR1 SEHNR and CDR2 FQNEAQ (reference sequence). V was clipped by 1 base and J by 6 bases, with 7 bases between them. The CDR3 covers 13 residues. CDR3 in amino acids: CASSLETGQPQHF. The CDR3 DNA follows: TGTGCCAGCAGCTTAGAGACGGGTCAGCCCCAGCATTTT.

This chain uses TRBV6-2 or TRBV6-3 with TRBJ1-5; TRBD1 matches at 9 bases. Trimming cost V 2 bases and J 12 bases; bases outside gene matches: 2. The CDR3 contains 12 residues. Germline CDR1 reads MNHEY; CDR2 reads SVGEGT. Written as DNA, the CDR3 is TGTGCCAGCAGTTACGGGGACAGGGACCAGCATTTT. This gives the protein CASSYGDRDQHF.

The V gene is TRBV7-9, the J gene TRBJ2-7; no clear D. CDR3 length equals 13 residues. Looked up from germline, CDR1 is SEHNR and CDR2 is FQNEAQ (reference sequence). Trimming removed 5 bases at V and 4 bases at J, with 12 bases between. The DNA of the CDR3 is TGTGCCAGCAGCCCCCGCCAATTATACGAGCAGTACTTC. Translation gives CASSPRQLYEQYF.

The chain couples TRBV30 to TRBJ2-5, with TRBD1 matching 10 bases. Unmatched junction bases numbered 9, after V lost 3 bases and J lost 2 bases. CDR1 GTSNPN and CDR2 SVGIG come from the germline V gene (reference sequence). CDR3 size: 16 residues. The CDR3 DNA follows: TGTGCCTGGAGCTTCGTTGGGACAGGGGCGCAAGAGACCCAGTACTTC. Its translation is CAWSFVGTGAQETQYF.

This clonotype was counted once. This rearrangement joins TRBV5-6 to TRBJ1-5; 11 nucleotides agree with TRBD1. This CDR3 comprises 14 residues. With 4 bases clipped from V and 7 bases from J, the junction kept 4 bases outside the gene matches. Germline CDR1 is SGHDT and CDR2 is YYEEEE. The CDR3 bases are TGTGCCAGCAGCCGGACAGGGGGCCGGCAGCCCCAGCATTTT. The encoded protein is CASSRTGGRQPQHF.

V is TRBV14 and J is TRBJ2-1, with D unclear. Germline CDR1 and CDR2: SGHDN and FVKESK. The V gene lost 1 base and the J gene lost 4 bases, with 14 bases spanning the gap. The CDR3 consists of 16 residues. As DNA, the CDR3 is TGTGCCAGCAGCCAAGTTGGCCTGTCGACGTACAATGAGCAGTTCTTC. Its translation is CASSQVGLSTYNEQFF.

The chain combines TRBV13 with TRBJ2-5; maybe TRBD2 (5 bases). There are 14 residues in the CDR3. Germline-derived CDR1 and CDR2 are PRHDT and FYEKMQ (reference sequence). The V gene lost 2 bases and the J gene lost 1 base, with 8 bases spanning the gap. DNA of the CDR3: TGTGCCAGCAGCTTAACCCGGGGCCAAGAGACCCAGTACTTC. It translates to CASSLTRGQETQYF.

The chain employs TRBV30 and TRBJ2-7, with D perhaps TRBD2 (6 bases). The CDR3 covers 12 residues. Germline loops: CDR1 GTSNPN, CDR2 SVGIG (reference sequence). Trimming took off 4 bases at V and 3 bases at J, with 10 bases between the two ends. The CDR3 nucleotides read TGTGCCTGGACTGGGAGGCACTACGAGCAGTACTTC. As protein: CAWTGRHYEQYF.

The rearrangement links TRBV11-2 to TRBJ2-5; 7 positions match TRBD1. There are 13 residues in the CDR3. V lost 3 bases and J lost 12; bases outside the gene matches: 10. Germline CDR1 is SGHAT and CDR2 is FQNNGV. The CDR3 is CASSLGDSGAEYF. The CDR3 DNA follows: TGTGCCAGCAGCTTGGGGGACAGTGGGGCAGAGTACTTC.

The V gene is TRBV4-1, the J gene TRBJ2-7, with D unresolved. The germline CDR1 and CDR2 sequences are MGHRA and YSYEKL. The CDR3 runs 16 residues. V lost 0 bases, J lost 0 bases, and 12 bases lay in between. The CDR3 spells CASSQDRVGYSYEQYF. CDR3 bases: TGCGCCAGCAGCCAAGATCGCGTCGGATACTCCTACGAGCAGTACTTC.

V usage is TRBV19 and J usage is TRBJ2-4, with 8 bases lining up with TRBD1. Germline V lookup: CDR1 LNHDA, CDR2 SQIVND (reference sequence). CDR3 length: 16 residues. Losses at the gene ends were 5 bases for V and 4 bases for J; bases not matched to a gene: 10. The CDR3 nucleotides are TGTGCCAGTAGTCCCCGTGGGGACAGGCCTAAAAACATTCAGTACTTC. It codes for CASSPRGDRPKNIQYF.

This chain links TRBV30 with TRBJ2-1; 7 bases line up with TRBD2. With V trimmed by 0 bases and J by 9 bases, 8 bases remained unmatched. Germline V lookup: CDR1 GTSNPN, CDR2 SVGIG (reference sequence). The CDR3 covers 14 residues. The CDR3, as DNA: TGTGCCTGGAGTGTAGGAGCGGGGTTCAGTGAGCAGTTCTTC. Translating it yields CAWSVGAGFSEQFF.

V usage is TRBV30 and J usage is TRBJ1-6, with unresolved D. The ends were cut back, 5 bases at V and 7 bases at J, with 12 bases in the middle. Germline CDR1 reads GTSNPN; CDR2 reads SVGIG (reference sequence). This CDR3 comprises 13 residues. CDR3 loop: CAWEVVGNSPLHF. CDR3 nucleotides: TGTGCCTGGGAGGTGGTCGGGAATTCACCCCTCCACTTT.

The chain recombines TRBV27 with TRBJ1-3; D remains ambiguous. The CDR3 runs 14 residues. With 1 base removed from V and 4 bases from J, the gap between germline ends came to 8 bases. Germline CDR1 MNHEY, CDR2 SMNVEV (reference sequence). The CDR3 spells CASSLLGPGNTIYF. The CDR3 bases are TGTGCCAGCAGTTTATTAGGGCCGGGAAACACCATATATTTT.

This clonotype was detected only once. V usage is TRBV7-2 and J usage is TRBJ2-2; possibly TRBD2 for D (5 bases). The CDR3 contains 14 residues. V was cut by 5 bases and J by 6 bases, with 13 bases left in between. Germline values: CDR1 SGHTA, CDR2 FQGNSA. The CDR3 loop is CASSMYRGAGELFF. The DNA for the CDR3 is TGTGCCAGCAGCATGTACCGGGGTGCCGGGGAGCTGTTTTTT. Variable domain in full (rest from reference TRBV7-2 and TRBJ2-2): GAGVSQSPSNKVTEKGKDVELRCDPISGHTALYWYRQSLGQGLEFLIYFQGNSAPDKSGLPSDRFSAERTGGSVSTLTIQRTQQEDSAVYLCASSMYRGAGELFFGEGSRLTVL.

The chain carries TRBV10-3 and TRBJ1-2; D gene uncertain. V was trimmed by 6 bases and J by 5 bases, leaving 10 bases between them. Germline V gene lookup returns CDR1 ENHRY and CDR2 SYGVKD. This CDR3 has 12 amino acids. The CDR3 bases are TGTGCCATCAGGGACGTGGAGTATGGCTACACCTTC. Encoded protein: CAIRDVEYGYTF.